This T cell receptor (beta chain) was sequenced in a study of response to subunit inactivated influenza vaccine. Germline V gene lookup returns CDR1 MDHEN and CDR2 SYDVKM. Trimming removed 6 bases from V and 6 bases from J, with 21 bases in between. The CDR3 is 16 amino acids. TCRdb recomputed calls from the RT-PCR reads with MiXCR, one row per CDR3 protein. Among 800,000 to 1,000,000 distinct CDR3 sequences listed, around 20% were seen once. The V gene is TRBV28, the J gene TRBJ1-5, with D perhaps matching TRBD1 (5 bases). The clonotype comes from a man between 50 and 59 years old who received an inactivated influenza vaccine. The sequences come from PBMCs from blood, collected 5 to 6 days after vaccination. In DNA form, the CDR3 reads TGTGCCAGCAGAAACCGACCGGGACCGAGCGGTCAGCCCCAGCATTTT. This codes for CASRNRPGPSGQPQHF. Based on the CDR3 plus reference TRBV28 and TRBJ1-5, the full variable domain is DVKVTQSSRYLVKRTGEKVFLECVQDMDHENMFWYRQDPGLGLRLIYFSYDVKMKEKGDIPEGYSVSREKKERFSLILESASTNQTSMYLCASRNRPGPSGQPQHFGDGTRLSIL.